Listed here is a single TCR beta chain. Its antigen is as yet unknown. Mismatch with germline at one junction end may stem from a read error. Clones were read by immunoSEQ multiplex PCR, and TCRdb kept only the in-frame ones, dropping some. The data contain around 100,000 clones, around 90% of them seen just once; the ten biggest clones take up around 1.2%. Per germline, CDR1 MNHEY and CDR2 SMNVEV (reference sequence). The CDR3 length is 13 residues. This specimen comes from a study of T cell responses to AZD1222 COVID-19 vaccine. Whole-study results and caveats: Only after the peak T cell response were repertoires sampled. Most donors were white British and more were female, and clonal diversity was possibly underestimated. Within unmutated variant regions lay the reported targets of nearly half of spike-specific TCRs. Only a handful of AZD1222 recipients, roughly six in all, had baseline seropositivity.

Sequencing was performed on peripheral blood, taken on day 0 of AZD1222 vaccination. This receptor was taken from an adult in good health. This chain connects TRBV27 to TRBJ1-2, with D perhaps matching TRBD1 (5 bases). CDR3 coding DNA: TGTGCCAACAGTTTCACAGGTGACTATGGCTACACCTTC. Its protein is CANSFTGDYGYTF.